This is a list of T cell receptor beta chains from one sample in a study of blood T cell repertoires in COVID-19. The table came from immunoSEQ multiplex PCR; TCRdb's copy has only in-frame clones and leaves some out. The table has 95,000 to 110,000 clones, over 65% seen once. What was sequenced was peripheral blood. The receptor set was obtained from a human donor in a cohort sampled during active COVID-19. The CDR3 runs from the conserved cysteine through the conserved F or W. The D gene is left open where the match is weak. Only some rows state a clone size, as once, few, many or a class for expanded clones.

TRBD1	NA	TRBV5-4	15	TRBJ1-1	TGTGCCAGCAGCCCCAGGGGGCATGGGGGCACTGAAGCTTTCTTT	CASSPRGHGGTEAFF
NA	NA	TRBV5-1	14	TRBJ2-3	TGCGCCAGCAGTCATCCCCTCGAGCGGGATACGCAGTATTTT	CASSHPLERDTQYF
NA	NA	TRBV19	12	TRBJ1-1	TGTGCCAGTAGTGCCCGAGGGACTGAAGCTTTCTTT	CASSARGTEAFF
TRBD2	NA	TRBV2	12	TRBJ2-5	TGTGCCAGCAAGGCTAGCGGGGAGACCCAGTACTTC	CASKASGETQYF
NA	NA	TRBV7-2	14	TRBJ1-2	TGTGCCAGCAGCCCCCAGGGCGGCAACTATGGCTACACCTTC	CASSPQGGNYGYTF
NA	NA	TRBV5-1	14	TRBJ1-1	TGCGCCAGCAGCTTTATCGGGGTGAACACTGAAGCTTTCTTT	CASSFIGVNTEAFF
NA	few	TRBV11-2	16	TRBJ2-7	TGTGCCAGCAGCTGGGCCAAGGGGGGGTTCCCCTACGAGCAGTACTTC	CASSWAKGGFPYEQYF
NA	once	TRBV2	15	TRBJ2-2	TGTGCCAGCAGTGAAGGATGGCCTTACACCGGGGAGCTGTTTTTT	CASSEGWPYTGELFF
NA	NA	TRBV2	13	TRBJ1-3	TGTGCCAGCAGTGTATCCCGGGGAAACACCATATATTTT	CASSVSRGNTIYF
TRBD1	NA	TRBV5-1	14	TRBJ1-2	TGCGCCAGCAGCTTGACAGGGGAGAGCTATGGCTACACCTTC	CASSLTGESYGYTF
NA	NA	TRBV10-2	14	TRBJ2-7	TGCGCCAGCGGGAGGGACAAGGTTTCCTACGAGCAGTACTTC	CASGRDKVSYEQYF
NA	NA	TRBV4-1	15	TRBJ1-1	TGCGCCAGCAGCCAAGAGCGGGGATTGAACACTGAAGCTTTCTTT	CASSQERGLNTEAFF
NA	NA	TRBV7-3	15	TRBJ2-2	TGTGCCAGCAGCCCCGTGGGGCAGAACACCGGGGAGCTGTTTTTT	CASSPVGQNTGELFF
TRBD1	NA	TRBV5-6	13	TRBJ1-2	TGTGCCAGCAGTTTCGGACAGGGTGGCGGCTACACCTTC	CASSFGQGGGYTF
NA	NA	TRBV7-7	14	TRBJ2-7	TGTGCCAGCAGCCCGGGACACGGTAGGAACGAGCAGTACTTC	CASSPGHGRNEQYF
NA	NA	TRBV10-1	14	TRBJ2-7	TGCGCCAGCAGTCCCATTTACCGGGAGTACGAGCAGTACTTC	CASSPIYREYEQYF
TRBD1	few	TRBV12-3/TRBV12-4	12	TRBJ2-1	TGTGCCAGCAGCCAGGGGGCCAATGAGCAGTTCTTC	CASSQGANEQFF
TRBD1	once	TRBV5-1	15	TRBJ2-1	TGCGCCAGCAGCTTGGGGCACAGGGGACACAATGAGCAGTTCTTC	CASSLGHRGHNEQFF
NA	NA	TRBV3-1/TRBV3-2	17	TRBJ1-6	TGTGCCAGCAGCCCACGTACAGGGAGCTCCTATAATTCACCCCTCCACTTT	CASSPRTGSSYNSPLHF
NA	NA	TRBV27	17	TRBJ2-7	TGTGCCAGCAGTTTGAAGGGGGGGACCCCGAAATCCTACGAGCAGTACTTC	CASSLKGGTPKSYEQYF
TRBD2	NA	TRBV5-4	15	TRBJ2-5	TGTGCCAGCAGCCCGATGACTAGCGGGGGAGAGACCCAGTACTTC	CASSPMTSGGETQYF
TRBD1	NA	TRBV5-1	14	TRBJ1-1	TGCGCCAGCAGCACCTACAGGGGGCGCACTGAAGCTTTCTTT	CASSTYRGRTEAFF
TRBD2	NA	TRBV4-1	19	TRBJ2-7	TGCGCCAGCAGCCAAGATCGGGATAGCGGGGGGTTAAGCTCCTACGAGCAGTACTTC	CASSQDRDSGGLSSYEQYF
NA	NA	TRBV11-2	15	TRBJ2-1	TGTGCCAGCAGCAAAGACAGACAGCCCTACAATGAGCAGTTCTTC	CASSKDRQPYNEQFF
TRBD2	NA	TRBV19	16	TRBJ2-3	TGTGCCAGTAGTATAGGAGGGCGGGGGAGGAAAGATACGCAGTATTTT	CASSIGGRGRKDTQYF
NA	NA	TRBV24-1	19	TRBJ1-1	TGTGCCACCAGTGATTGGGGAAGGTGGGGACACAACATGAACACTGAAGCTTTCTTT	CATSDWGRWGHNMNTEAFF
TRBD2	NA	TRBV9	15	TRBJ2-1	TGTGCCAGCAGCGTAGATGGGACTAGCGGAAATGAGCAGTTCTTC	CASSVDGTSGNEQFF
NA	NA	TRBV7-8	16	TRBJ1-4	TGTGCCAGCAGCTTAGCGGGGGCTCCGACTAATGAAAAACTGTTTTTT	CASSLAGAPTNEKLFF
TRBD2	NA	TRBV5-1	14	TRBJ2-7	TGCGCCAGCAGCTTTGGGTTAGCGGGGGGCGAGCAGTACTTC	CASSFGLAGGEQYF
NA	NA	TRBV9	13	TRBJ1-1	TGTGCCAGCAGCACAGACGCCAGGGGAGAAGCTTTCTTT	CASSTDARGEAFF
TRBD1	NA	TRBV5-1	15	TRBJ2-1	TGCGCCAGCAGCTTGGGGGACAGTCAACCAAATGAGCAGTTCTTC	CASSLGDSQPNEQFF
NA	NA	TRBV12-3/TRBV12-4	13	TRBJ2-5	TGTGCCAGCAGTCCCCCCGGGGAGGAGACCCAGTACTTC	CASSPPGEETQYF
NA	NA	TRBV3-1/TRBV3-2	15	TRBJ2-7	TGTGCCAGCAGCCAAGCGGGGGGCCTCTTTCTCGAGCAGTACTTC	CASSQAGGLFLEQYF
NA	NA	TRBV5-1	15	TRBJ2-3	TGCGCCAGCAGCCCCCCGTCAGGGGTGACAGATACGCAGTATTTT	CASSPPSGVTDTQYF
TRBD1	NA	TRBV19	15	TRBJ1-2	TGTGCCAGTAATTCTCCGGGACAGGGCTTGTATGGCTACACCTTC	CASNSPGQGLYGYTF
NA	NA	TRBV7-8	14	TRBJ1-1	TGTGCCAGCAGCTTACAGGGAGGGGTCACTGAAGCTTTCTTT	CASSLQGGVTEAFF
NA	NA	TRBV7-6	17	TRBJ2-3	TGTGCCAGCAGCCGAAGAACCGGGACGGAGGGTGCAGATACGCAGTATTTT	CASSRRTGTEGADTQYF
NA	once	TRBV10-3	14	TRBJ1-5	TGTGCCATCAGTGAGGTACAGGGCAATCAGCCCCAGCATTTT	CAISEVQGNQPQHF
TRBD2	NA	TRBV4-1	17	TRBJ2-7	TGCGCCAGCAGCCAAGACCGGGGGGGAGAACTCCACCACGAGCAGTACTTC	CASSQDRGGELHHEQYF
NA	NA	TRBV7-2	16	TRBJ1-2	TGTGCCAGCAGCTTACGACAGCAGACAAGCCGCTATGGCTACACCTTC	CASSLRQQTSRYGYTF
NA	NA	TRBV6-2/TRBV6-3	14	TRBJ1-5	TGTGCCAGCAGTTACGGGGGGAGCAATCAGCCCCAGCATTTT	CASSYGGSNQPQHF
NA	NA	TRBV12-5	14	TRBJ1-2	TGTGCTAGTGGTCCATCGTCCAGGGCCCATGGCTACACCTTC	CASGPSSRAHGYTF
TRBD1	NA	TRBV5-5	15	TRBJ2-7	TGTGCCAGCAGCTTGGGCCGGGGACAGGCCTACGAGCAGTACTTC	CASSLGRGQAYEQYF
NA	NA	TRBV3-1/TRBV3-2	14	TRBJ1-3	TGTGCCAGCGGTGAACAGAGCTCTGGAAACACCATATATTTT	CASGEQSSGNTIYF
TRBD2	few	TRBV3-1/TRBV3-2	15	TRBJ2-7	TGTGCCAGCAGCCAAGAACCGGGGGGATACTACGAGCAGTACTTC	CASSQEPGGYYEQYF
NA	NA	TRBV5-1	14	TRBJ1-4	TGCGCCAGCAGCCGAGACAGTGGGGTTGAAAAACTGTTTTTT	CASSRDSGVEKLFF
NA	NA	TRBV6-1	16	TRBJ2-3	TGTGCCAGCAGTGAATTTCAGAGAGGGAGCACAGATACGCAGTATTTT	CASSEFQRGSTDTQYF
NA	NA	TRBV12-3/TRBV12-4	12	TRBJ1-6	TGTGCCAGCAACGCAGATAATTCACCCCTCCACTTT	CASNADNSPLHF
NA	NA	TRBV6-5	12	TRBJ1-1	TGTGCCAGCAGGCGGCCGAACACTGAAGCTTTCTTT	CASRRPNTEAFF
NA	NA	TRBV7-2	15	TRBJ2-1	TGTGCCAGCAGCTTAGGGGCTGTGGGGGCTAATGAGCAGTTCTTC	CASSLGAVGANEQFF
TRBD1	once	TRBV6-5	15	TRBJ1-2	TGTGCCAGCAGTTCTTCAAGGACAGGGGATTGGGGCTACACCTTC	CASSSSRTGDWGYTF
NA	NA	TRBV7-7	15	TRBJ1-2	TGTGCCAGCAGCCTACGCCTCTATGTCCCCTATGGCTACACCTTC	CASSLRLYVPYGYTF
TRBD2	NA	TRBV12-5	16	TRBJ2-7	TGTGCTAGTGGCCTGGGGGGACTAGCGGGGCACTACGAGCAGTACTTC	CASGLGGLAGHYEQYF
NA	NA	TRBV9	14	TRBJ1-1	TGTGCCAGCAGCGGACAGGTGATTGGGACTGAAGCTTTCTTT	CASSGQVIGTEAFF
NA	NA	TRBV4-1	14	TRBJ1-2	TGCGCCAGCAGCCAAGACGGACAGAACTATGGCTACACCTTC	CASSQDGQNYGYTF
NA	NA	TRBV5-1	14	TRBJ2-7	TGCGCCAGCAGCTTGAGTCCGGGGGTAGACGAGCAGTACTTC	CASSLSPGVDEQYF
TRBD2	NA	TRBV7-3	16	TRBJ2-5	TGTGCCAGCAGCGAAGGGACTAGCGGGGGGTCGGAGACCCAGTACTTC	CASSEGTSGGSETQYF